Below, 9 T cell receptor beta chains from the same sample are listed, as sequenced in a study of blood T cell repertoires in COVID-19. Profiled with immunoSEQ multiplex PCR; TCRdb holds only in-frame clones, not every one. The sample includes 55,000 to 75,000 clones, roughly 78% of them seen just once. The sequenced material came from peripheral blood. The receptors come from a man in his 60s with acute or convalescent COVID-19.

The chain uses TRBV30 and TRBJ2-2; the D gene is possibly TRBD1 (5 bases). The V end lost 2 bases, the J end lost 3 bases, and 19 bases lay between the germline ends. The germline CDR1 and CDR2 sequences are GTSNPN and SVGIG (reference sequence). CDR3 length: 17 amino acids. Here the CDR3 DNA reads TGTGCCTGGAGTCTCCTCCAGGGAATAGACGACACCGGGGAGCTGTTTTTT. Its protein is CAWSLLQGIDDTGELFF.

The V call is TRBV2, the J call TRBJ2-7; D remains ambiguous. The CDR3 is 15 residues long. Trimming pared 2 bases from V and 2 bases from J, leaving 13 bases between. Germline V lookup: CDR1 SNHLY, CDR2 FYNNEI. The CDR3 protein is CASSEIASLAYEQYF. DNA for the CDR3: TGTGCCAGCAGTGAAATCGCCAGTTTGGCCTACGAGCAGTACTTC. The full variable domain, rest sourced from reference TRBV2 and TRBJ2-7, is EPEVTQTPSHQVTQMGQEVILRCVPISNHLYFYWYRQILGQKVEFLVSFYNNEISEKSEIFDDQFSVERPDGSNFTLKIRSTKLEDSAMYFCASSEIASLAYEQYFGPGTRLTVT.

This chain links TRBV4-2 with TRBJ2-7; 10 nucleotides line up with TRBD2. J lost 6 bases, V lost 1 base, and 0 bases had no gene match. CDR1 LGHNA and CDR2 YNFKEQ come from the germline V gene. The CDR3 is 13 amino acids. For the CDR3, the DNA is TGTGCCAGCAGCCAAGTAGCGGGAGGCGAGCAGTACTTC. Protein sequence: CASSQVAGGEQYF.

This clone was seen a few times. The genes are TRBV11-2 and TRBJ2-2; 7 bases are shared with TRBD2. The CDR3 consists of 17 residues. Germline loops: CDR1 SGHAT, CDR2 FQNNGV. The J segment lost 0 bases and the V segment lost 0 bases, leaving 4 bases of the junction unmatched. Here the CDR3 reads CASSLDRLAANTGELFF. In DNA, the CDR3 is TGTGCCAGCAGCTTAGATCGGCTAGCGGCGAACACCGGGGAGCTGTTTTTT.

The V and J genes are TRBV5-1 and TRBJ1-1; D gene ambiguous. Germline lookup yields CDR1 SGHRS and CDR2 YFSETQ. The ends were cut back, 4 bases at V and 0 bases at J, with 13 bases in the middle. This CDR3 contains 15 residues. The CDR3 spells CASSRGRLMNTEAFF. The CDR3 bases are TGCGCCAGCAGCCGAGGGAGGCTGATGAACACTGAAGCTTTCTTT. The variable domain in full, with the rest retrieved from reference TRBV5-1 and TRBJ1-1, is KAGVTQTPRYLIKTRGQQVTLSCSPISGHRSVSWYQQTPGQGLQFLFEYFSETQRNKGNFPGRFSGRQFSNSRSEMNVSTLELGDSALYLCASSRGRLMNTEAFFGQGTRLTVV.

This chain joins TRBV2 and TRBJ1-2; 8 positions agree with TRBD1. V dropped 1 base and J dropped 6; count of bases not matched to a gene: 10. The CDR3 is made up of 16 amino acids. Germline loops: CDR1 SNHLY, CDR2 FYNNEI. CDR3 residues: CASSEDRQGIFNGYTF. The DNA for the CDR3 is TGTGCCAGCAGTGAAGACAGACAGGGGATTTTCAATGGCTACACCTTC.

The CDR3 DNA reads as TGTGCCAGCAGCCAAGATTCAGGACAGGGTTACGAGCAGTACTTC. As protein: CASSQDSGQGYEQYF. V gene TRBV14 combines with J gene TRBJ2-7; 8 nucleotides line up with TRBD1. Trimming at V came to 0 bases and at J to 4 bases, leaving 5 bases not matched to a gene. The germline V gene encodes CDR1 SGHDN and CDR2 FVKESK. The CDR3 runs to 15 residues.

This clone was detected only once. The V gene is TRBV30, the J gene TRBJ2-7; a weak D match, TRBD2 (6 bases). Trimming shortened V by 0 bases and J by 5 bases, and 17 bases separated the two germline ends. Germline loops: CDR1 GTSNPN, CDR2 SVGIG (reference sequence). CDR3 size: 15 residues. Here the CDR3 reads CAWSVWGGTHNEQYF. As DNA, the CDR3 is TGTGCCTGGAGTGTATGGGGCGGGACCCACAACGAGCAGTACTTC.

The chain has TRBV10-3 and TRBJ1-1, with TRBD1 matching over 7 bases. The germline gives CDR1 ENHRY, CDR2 SYGVKD. This CDR3 spans 14 amino acids. V trimming: 4 bases; J trimming: 7 bases; junction bases outside the gene matches: 9. The DNA for the CDR3 is TGTGCCATCAGTGGGGGGACAGCCGGCATTGAAGCTTTCTTT. Translated, it gives CAISGGTAGIEAFF.